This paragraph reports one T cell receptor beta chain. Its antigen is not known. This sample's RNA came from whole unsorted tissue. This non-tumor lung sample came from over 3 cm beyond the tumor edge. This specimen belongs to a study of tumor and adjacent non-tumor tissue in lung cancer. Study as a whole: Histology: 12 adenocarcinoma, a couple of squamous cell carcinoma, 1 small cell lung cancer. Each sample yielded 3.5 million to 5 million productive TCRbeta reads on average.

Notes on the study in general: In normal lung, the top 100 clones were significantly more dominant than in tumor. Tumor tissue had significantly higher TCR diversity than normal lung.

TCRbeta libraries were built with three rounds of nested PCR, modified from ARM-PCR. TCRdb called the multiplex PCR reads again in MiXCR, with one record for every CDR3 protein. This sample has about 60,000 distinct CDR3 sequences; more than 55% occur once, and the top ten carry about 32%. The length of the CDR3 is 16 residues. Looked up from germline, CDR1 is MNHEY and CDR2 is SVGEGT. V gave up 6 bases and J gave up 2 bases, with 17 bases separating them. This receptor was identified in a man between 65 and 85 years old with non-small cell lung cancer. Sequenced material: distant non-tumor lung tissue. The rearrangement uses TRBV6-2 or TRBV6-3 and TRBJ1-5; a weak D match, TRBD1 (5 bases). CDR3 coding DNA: TGTGCCAGCAGGCGACCGGGGCGGCAAGGCAATCAGCCCCAGCATTTT. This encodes CASRRPGRQGNQPQHF.